Below, one T cell receptor beta chain is given with its context. This sample stems from a study of OX40 agonist ivuxolimab in advanced cancers. V lost 6 bases to trimming and J lost 8 bases; unmatched junction nucleotides: 13. The V gene's germline CDR1 is SGHTA and CDR2 FQGTGA. The CDR3 length is 17 residues. Sequencing was performed with immunoSEQ multiplex PCR; in TCRdb, only in-frame clones are kept and a portion is missing. The sample has 55,000 to 85,000 clones; about 90% are singletons. This rearrangement joins TRBV7-3 to TRBJ2-1; 13 nucleotides match TRBD2. This receptor was obtained from an adult with an advanced solid tumor such as melanoma, head and neck, liver or kidney cancer. This specimen was CD4+ or CD8+ T cells sorted from blood, taken in a trial of the OX40 agonist ivuxolimab. CDR3 sequence (DNA): TGTGCCAGCAGTCTTGGTCGGACTAGCGGGAGATTGGATGAGCAGTTCTTC. Translating gives CASSLGRTSGRLDEQFF.